This T cell receptor beta chain was sequenced in a study of PD-1 blockade in classical Hodgkin lymphoma. Study-level results: Complete responders entered with baseline diversity on par with newly diagnosed patients, the results showed. By C4D1 there was a significant rise in CD4+ TCR diversity but not in CD8+ TCR diversity.

This clone was seen more than once but under ten times. The target antigen is unknown. The protocol was immunoSEQ multiplex PCR, while the TCRdb copy is restricted to in-frame clones and leaves out a portion. This table has about 37,000 clones, 60% to 85% appearing once. V shed 5 bases, J shed 5 bases, and the junction held 4 bases outside the gene matches. Germline loops: CDR1 SGHTA, CDR2 FQGTGA. The CDR3 runs to 14 residues. Every single patient, without exception, relapsed after autologous stem cell transplantation, and brentuximab vedotin exposure varied. Responses achieved at best were complete response, partial response or progressive disease.

This receptor was obtained from a human donor with classical Hodgkin lymphoma. This material consisted of peripheral blood mononuclear cells (PBMCs), taken at baseline. This rearrangement joins TRBV7-3 to TRBJ2-7; 12 bases are a match to TRBD2. The CDR3 DNA reads TGTGCCAGCAGCCGACTAGCGGGAGTGGACGAGCAGTACTTC. Residues: CASSRLAGVDEQYF.